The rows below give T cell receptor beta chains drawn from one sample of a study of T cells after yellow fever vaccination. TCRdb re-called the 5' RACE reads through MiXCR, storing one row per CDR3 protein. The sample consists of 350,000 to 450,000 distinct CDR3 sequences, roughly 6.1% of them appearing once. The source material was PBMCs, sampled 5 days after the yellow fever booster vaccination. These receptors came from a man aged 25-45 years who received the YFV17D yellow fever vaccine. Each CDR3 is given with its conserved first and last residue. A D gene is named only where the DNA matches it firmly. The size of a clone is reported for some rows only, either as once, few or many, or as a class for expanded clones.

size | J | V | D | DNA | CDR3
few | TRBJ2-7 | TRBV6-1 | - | TGTGCCAGCAGTGTCGGGACTTCGTTCCTAGATGAGCAGTACTTC | CASSVGTSFLDEQYF
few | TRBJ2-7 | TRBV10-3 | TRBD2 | TGTGCCATCAGTGAGTCGATACTAGCGGGGGACTACGAGCAGTACTTC | CAISESILAGDYEQYF
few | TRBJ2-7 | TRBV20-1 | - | TGCAGTGGGGGAGTCGGGAACACCTACGAGCAGTACTTC | CSGGVGNTYEQYF
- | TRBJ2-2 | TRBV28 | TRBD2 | TGTGCCAGCAGGTCCACTAGCCGCGGGAGTAGGTCCGGGGAGCTGTTTTTT | CASRSTSRGSRSGELFF
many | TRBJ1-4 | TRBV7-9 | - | TGTGCCAGCAGCTTTGGGGGGAATGAAAAACTGTTTTTT | CASSFGGNEKLFF
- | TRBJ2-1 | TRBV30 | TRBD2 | TGTGCCTGGAACCTAGCGGGAATTAATGAGCAGTTCTTC | CAWNLAGINEQFF
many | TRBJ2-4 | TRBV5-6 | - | TGTGCCAGCAGATATTCAGGAGGGGAAAACATTCAGTACTTC | CASRYSGGENIQYF
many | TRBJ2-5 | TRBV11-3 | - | TGTGCCAGCAGGCCCTATCATTTTGGGCAAATCCAAGAGACCCAGTACTTC | CASRPYHFGQIQETQYF
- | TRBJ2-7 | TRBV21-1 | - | TGTGCCAGCGGCGGGGCCCGGGACAGCCGGAACGAGCAGTACTTC | CASGGARDSRNEQYF
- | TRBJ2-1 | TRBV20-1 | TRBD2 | TGCAGTGCTAAGGAGGGAGGAGGACTAGCCTACAATGAGCAGTTCTTC | CSAKEGGGLAYNEQFF
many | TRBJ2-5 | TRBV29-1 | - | TGCAGCTTCAGCCGCGGCAGCCAAGAGACCCAGTACTTC | CSFSRGSQETQYF
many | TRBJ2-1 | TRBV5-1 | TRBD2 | TGCGCCAGCAGCCTCGGGACTAATCAGAGGCGTGAGCAGTTCTTC | CASSLGTNQRREQFF
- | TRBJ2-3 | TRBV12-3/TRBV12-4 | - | TGTGCCAGCAGTTCCCGAAGACAAAGCACAGATACGCAGTATTTT | CASSSRRQSTDTQYF
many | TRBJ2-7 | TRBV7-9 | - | TGTGCCAGCAGCTTAAAAGGGGCTGAGGGGACAACCTTTACCTACGAGCAGTACTTC | CASSLKGAEGTTFTYEQYF
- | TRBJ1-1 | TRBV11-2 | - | TGTGCCAGCAGCCTGCGATCATTCGGCAGGGGAACCCAACAACAGAACACTGAAGCTTTCTTT | CASSLRSFGRGTQQQNTEAFF
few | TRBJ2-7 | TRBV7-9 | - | TGTGCCAGCAGCCTTCACGAGGGGACCCGCGAGCAGTACTTC | CASSLHEGTREQYF
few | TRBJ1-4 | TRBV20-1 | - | TGCAGTGCAGGGGATGAAAAACTGTTTTTT | CSAGDEKLFF
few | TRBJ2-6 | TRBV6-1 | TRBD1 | TGTGCCAGCAGTAGAGAAGGGACAGGCGTTTCTGGGGCCAACGTCCTGACTTTC | CASSREGTGVSGANVLTF
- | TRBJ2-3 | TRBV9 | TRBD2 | TGTGCCAGCAGCGTAGCTAAGGGACTAGCGGGAGGCGCAGATACGCAGTATTTT | CASSVAKGLAGGADTQYF
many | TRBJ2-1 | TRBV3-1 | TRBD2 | TGTGCCAGCTCTAACGGACTAGCGGGCTACAATGAGCAGTTCTTC | CASSNGLAGYNEQFF
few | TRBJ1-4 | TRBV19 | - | TGTGCCAGTCTCGACAGGAGAGTGGGGGAAAATGAAAAACTGTTTTTT | CASLDRRVGENEKLFF
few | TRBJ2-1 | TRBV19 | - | TGTGCCAGTACTGGGGTCTACAATGAGCAGTTCTTC | CASTGVYNEQFF
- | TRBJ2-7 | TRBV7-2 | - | TGTGCCAGCAGCTTATTGGGATTCTCATACGAGCAGTACTTC | CASSLLGFSYEQYF
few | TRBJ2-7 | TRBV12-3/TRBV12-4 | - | TGTGCCAGCAGTTCGGAGCGGATACTGTACGAGCAGTACTTC | CASSSERILYEQYF
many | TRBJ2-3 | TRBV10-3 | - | TGTGCCACCCACGGTGACAGCACCTACACAGATACGCAGTATTTT | CATHGDSTYTDTQYF
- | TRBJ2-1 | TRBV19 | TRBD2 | TGTTTTGGGGCTAGCGGGGAGTTCAGCTCCTACAATGAGCAGTTCTTC | CFGASGEFSSYNEQFF
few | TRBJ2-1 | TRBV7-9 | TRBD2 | TGTGCCAGCAGCCCAACAGCGGGAGGCGGGAATGAGCAGTTCTTC | CASSPTAGGGNEQFF
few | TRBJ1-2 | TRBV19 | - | TGTGCCAGTAGTATGTCTCGCGTAACAAGATATGGCTACACCTTC | CASSMSRVTRYGYTF
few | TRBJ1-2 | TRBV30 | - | TGTGCCTGGAGCCAAAAGAACTATGGCTACACCTTC | CAWSQKNYGYTF
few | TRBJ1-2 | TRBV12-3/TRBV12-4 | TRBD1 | TGTGCCAGCAGCCAGACAGGGCTAGCCGGCTACACCTTC | CASSQTGLAGYTF
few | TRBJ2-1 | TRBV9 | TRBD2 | TGTGCCAGCAGCGGGCGGGGGAGGGCCTACAATGAGCAGTTCTTC | CASSGRGRAYNEQFF
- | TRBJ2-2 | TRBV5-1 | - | TGCGCCAGCAGCTTGGCCGTATCCGGGGAGCTGTTTTTT | CASSLAVSGELFF
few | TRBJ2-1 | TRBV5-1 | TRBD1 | TGCGCCAGCACCCTTTACTTGACAGGGTCCTACAATGAGCAGTTCTTC | CASTLYLTGSYNEQFF
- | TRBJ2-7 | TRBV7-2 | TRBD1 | TGTGCCAGCAGCTTATACGGGACAGGGGTTGAGCAGTACTTC | CASSLYGTGVEQYF
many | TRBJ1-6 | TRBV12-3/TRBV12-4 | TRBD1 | TGTGCCAGCAGTTTGACAGGGGGCGGAAATTCACCCCTCCACTTT | CASSLTGGGNSPLHF
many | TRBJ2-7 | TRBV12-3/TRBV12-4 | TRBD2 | TGTGCCAGCAGTCCCCTAGCGGGAGTTGGCGAGCAGTACTTC | CASSPLAGVGEQYF
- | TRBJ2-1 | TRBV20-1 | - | TGCAGTGCTATAGGGACGCAGGGCTACAATGAGCAGTTCTTC | CSAIGTQGYNEQFF
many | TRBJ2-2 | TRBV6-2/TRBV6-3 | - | TGTGCCAGCAAAAGCAGAGGGGAGCTGTTTTTT | CASKSRGELFF
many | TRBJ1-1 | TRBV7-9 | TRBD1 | TGTGCCAGCAGTCACACAAATCGACAGGGAGGGACTGAAGCTTTCTTT | CASSHTNRQGGTEAFF
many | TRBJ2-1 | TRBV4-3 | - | TGCGCCAGCAGCCAAGAACGTGGGACTTTTATCGTGCTCAGTGAGCAGTTCTTC | CASSQERGTFIVLSEQFF
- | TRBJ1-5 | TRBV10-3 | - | TGTGCCATCAGTGAGGGTGATCAGCCCCAGCATTTT | CAISEGDQPQHF
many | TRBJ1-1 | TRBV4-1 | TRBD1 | TGCGCCAGCAGCCAAGGGACAGGGTTGAACACTGAAGCTTTCTTT | CASSQGTGLNTEAFF
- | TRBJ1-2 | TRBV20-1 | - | TGCAGTGCTCCCAGGGGTGACTATGGCTACACCTTC | CSAPRGDYGYTF
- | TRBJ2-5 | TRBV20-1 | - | TGCAGTTCATGGGAGGCGCAGACCCAGTACTTC | CSSWEAQTQYF
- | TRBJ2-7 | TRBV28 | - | TGTGCCAGCATGCCGGGGCTTCCCTCGTACGAGCAGTACTTC | CASMPGLPSYEQYF
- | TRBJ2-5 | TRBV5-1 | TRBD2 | TGCGCCAGCAGCAAGCGGGAGCCCCAAGAGACCCAGTACTTC | CASSKREPQETQYF
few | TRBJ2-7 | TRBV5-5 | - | TGTGCCAGCAGCCGGGCTCGGGGCGGGATATACGACGAGCAGTACTTC | CASSRARGGIYDEQYF
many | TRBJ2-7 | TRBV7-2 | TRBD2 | TGTGCCAGCAGCTTAGTGGGGACTAGCGGGTACTCCTACGAGCAGTACTTC | CASSLVGTSGYSYEQYF
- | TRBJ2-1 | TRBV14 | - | TGTGCCAGCAGCCAAGATTTGGTCTATAATTACAATGAGCAGTTCTTC | CASSQDLVYNYNEQFF
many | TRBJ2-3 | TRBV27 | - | TGTGCCAGCAGTCCAGGACAGTCCAAAGATACGCAGTATTTT | CASSPGQSKDTQYF
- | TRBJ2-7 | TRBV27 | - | TGTGCCAGCAGTCTAAAATACTTCGGGTACGAGCAGTACTTC | CASSLKYFGYEQYF
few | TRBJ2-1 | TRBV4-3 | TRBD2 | TGCGCCAGCAGCCAAGACCGGCGGGAGGGCCTACATGAGCAGTTCTTC | CASSQDRREGLHEQFF
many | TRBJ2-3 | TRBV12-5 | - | TGTGCTAGTGGTATACAGGGCACAGATACGCAGTATTTT | CASGIQGTDTQYF